The clone carrying this T cell receptor (beta chain) showed up just a few times. CDR1 and CDR2 from the germline V gene are SGHNT and YENEEA. V lost 5 bases and J lost 4, with 20 bases in between. The CDR3 length is 16 residues. The data were taken from a study of Ad26.COV2.S vaccination and SARS-CoV-2 variants. Sample treatment: roughly 20 received Ad26.COV2.S at low or high dose, single or two shots; 5 received placebo; per-sample allocation not given. Samples were taken on day 63 after the first vaccine or placebo injection. Here immunoSEQ multiplex PCR was the method, and the copy in TCRdb shows in-frame clones only, minus some. The table includes about 320,000 clones, roughly 80% detected once.

V and J are TRBV11-3 and TRBJ1-1, with D possibly being TRBD1 (6 bases). The receptor comes from a person aged 18-65 years who received the Ad26.COV2.S COVID-19 vaccine or a placebo. The material was peripheral blood, obtained in a trial of Ad26.COV2.S vaccine versus placebo. The DNA for the CDR3 is TGTGCCAGCAGCCCACAGAGGGGGGGCAGTGGCACTGAAGCTTTCTTT. It yields the protein CASSPQRGGSGTEAFF.